The following is a TCR beta chain sequence with its context. The antigen remains unidentified. The sample is drawn from a study of response to subunit inactivated influenza vaccine. MiXCR, applied by TCRdb to the RT-PCR reads, yields one record per CDR3 protein. The sample contains approximately 730,000 distinct CDR3 sequences, approximately 15% of which appear only once. The length of the CDR3 is 14 residues. The germline V gene encodes CDR1 DFQATT and CDR2 SNEGSKA (reference sequence). V lost 8 bases to trimming and J lost 2 bases, with 18 bases between them. Study-level findings and limits: It was suggested by the authors that few new T cells are recruited by each seasonal influenza vaccination.

V usage is TRBV20-1 and J usage is TRBJ1-2, with D unclear. This clonotype was sampled from a man aged 50 to 59 who received an inactivated influenza vaccine. Sample: PBMCs from blood, taken roughly 2 weeks before vaccination. The DNA of the CDR3 is TGCAGTACCCTCCACCGGGAGAGAAACTATGGCTACACCTTC. Protein: CSTLHRERNYGYTF.